These 24 T cell receptor beta chains came from one sample sequenced in a study of T cells in Graves' hyperthyroidism and ophthalmopathy. Amplification of TCR beta CDR3 regions used RNA as the template. The HTBI primer set was used in a first-round RT-PCR of the TCR CDR3. TCRdb analysed the multiplex PCR reads with MiXCR anew, one entry per CDR3 protein. This sample has more than 350,000 distinct CDR3 sequences, with 17% found just once. The sequenced sample consisted of blood. These receptors came from a woman in her twenties or thirties with Graves' hyperthyroidism that later progressed to Graves' ophthalmopathy.

The chain couples TRBV20-1 to TRBJ1-5; no definite D call. V was pared by 6 bases and J by 0 bases, with 15 bases between. The CDR3 sequence is 15 residues long. Germline V CDR1 and CDR2: DFQATT, SNEGSKA (reference sequence). The DNA for the CDR3 is TGCAGTGCCCCGACGGGGTTCTATAGCAATCAGCCCCAGCATTTT. Protein: CSAPTGFYSNQPQHF.

The chain carries TRBV10-1 and TRBJ2-7, with TRBD2 identical over 9 bases. Germline V CDR1 and CDR2: WNHNN, SYGVQD (reference sequence). The CDR3 has 15 amino acids. J was trimmed by 5 bases and V by 0 bases; bases with no gene match: 5. The CDR3 loop is CASSESGLAGNEQYF. The CDR3 coding sequence is TGCGCCAGCAGTGAGTCGGGCCTAGCGGGGAACGAGCAGTACTTC.

The chain employs TRBV5-8 and TRBJ2-7, with 7 bases aligning to TRBD2. The CDR3 spans 14 residues. Germline V gene lookup returns CDR1 SGHTS and CDR2 YDEGEE. Germline trimming cut 2 bases from V and 2 bases from J; bases unmatched to any gene: 4. CDR3 sequence (DNA): TGTGCCAGCAGCTTAAGCGGGATACCCTACGAGCAGTACTTC. Residues: CASSLSGIPYEQYF.

The chain links TRBV2 to TRBJ1-1; 7 nucleotides agree with TRBD1. This CDR3 spans 14 amino acids. Germline loops: CDR1 SNHLY, CDR2 FYNNEI. J was trimmed by 1 base and V by 10 bases; bases with no gene match: 9. In DNA, the CDR3 is TGTGCCACCAAAGGGGGCCCGTCGAACACTGAAGCTTTCTTT. Amino acids: CATKGGPSNTEAFF.

In this sample, this clonotype turned up many times. V is TRBV10-3 and J is TRBJ2-2; no definite D call. With 4 bases removed from V and 1 base from J, the gap between germline ends came to 19 bases. Germline V gene sequence: CDR1 ENHRY, CDR2 SYGVKD. This CDR3 comprises 18 residues. CDR3 sequence (DNA): TGTGCCATCAGTGCGTACTTTCAGCAAATCCTGAACACCGGGGAGCTGTTTTTT. Amino acids: CAISAYFQQILNTGELFF.

This clonotype was counted at least ten times. This rearrangement joins TRBV5-1 to TRBJ2-4; 7 positions match TRBD2. This CDR3 contains 15 residues. Germline CDR1 reads SGHRS; CDR2 reads YFSETQ. The V and J ends lost 0 bases and 1 base, in that order; junction bases with no gene match: 1. Here the CDR3 DNA reads TGCGCCAGCAGCTTGGCGGGGGGTGCCAAAAACATTCAGTACTTC. As protein: CASSLAGGAKNIQYF.

In this sample, this clonotype turned up a few times. This chain links TRBV7-9 with TRBJ2-7, with D maybe TRBD2 (5 bases). Per germline, CDR1 SEHNR and CDR2 FQNEAQ (reference sequence). The CDR3 has 16 residues. Trimming removed 0 bases from V and 0 bases from J, with 12 bases in between. CDR3 nucleotide sequence: TGTGCCAGCAGCTTAGCGTCTTCTGGGAGCTCCTACGAGCAGTACTTC. Its protein is CASSLASSGSSYEQYF.

CDR3 DNA: TGTGCCAGCAGCTTTACAATCTCCTACAATGAGCAGTTCTTC. The encoded protein is CASSFTISYNEQFF. The chain joins TRBV7-9 to TRBJ2-1; D gene ambiguous. The CDR3 length is 14 residues. The ends were cut back, 3 bases at V and 0 bases at J, with 6 bases in the middle. Germline CDR1 is SEHNR and CDR2 is FQNEAQ (reference sequence).

Many counts were recorded for this clonotype. J is TRBJ1-1 and V is TRBV10-3, with a possible D match to TRBD1 (6 bases). This CDR3 contains 14 residues. The V gene lost 5 bases and the J gene lost 3 bases, with 13 bases spanning the gap. Germline lookup yields CDR1 ENHRY and CDR2 SYGVKD. For the CDR3, the DNA is TGTGCCATCAGTCCGGACAGTTTGGACACTGAAGCTTTCTTT. Protein: CAISPDSLDTEAFF.

This chain joins TRBV5-1 and TRBJ2-1, with 12 bases matching TRBD2. V gave up 5 bases and J gave up 0 bases; unmatched junction bases: 3. The CDR3 loop spans 16 amino acids. The germline gives CDR1 SGHRS, CDR2 YFSETQ. The CDR3 nucleotides read TGCGCCAGCAGGGTGACTAGCGGGAGCTCCTACAATGAGCAGTTCTTC. Protein: CASRVTSGSSYNEQFF.

This clonotype was counted ten times or more. V gene TRBV20-1 combines with J gene TRBJ2-3; 8 bases are shared with TRBD1. Germline loops: CDR1 DFQATT, CDR2 SNEGSKA (reference sequence). Unmatched junction bases numbered 24, after V lost 8 bases and J lost 5 bases. The CDR3 contains 18 residues. The DNA for the CDR3 is TGCAGTACAACCAAGGGGGCCAGGGGGCGCATCCCGGGAGATACGCAGTATTTT. It encodes CSTTKGARGRIPGDTQYF.

A word on this clonotype: Mismatch with germline at one junction end may stem from a read error. This chain links TRBV4-1 with TRBJ1-1, with TRBD1 matching 7 bases. The CDR3 is made up of 14 amino acids. Germline CDR1 is MGHRA and CDR2 is YSYEKL. For the CDR3, the DNA is TGCGCCAGCAGCCAAGAAGGGGGCTTCACTGAAGCTCTCTTT. Translated, it gives CASSQEGGFTEALF.

The chain is built from TRBV10-2 and TRBJ1-2; D perhaps matches TRBD1 (5 bases). This CDR3 contains 12 residues. From germline, CDR1 is WSHSY and CDR2 SAAADI. Trimming pared 8 bases from V and 4 bases from J, leaving 11 bases between. The CDR3 reads CASGLGGYGYTF. The CDR3 bases are TGCGCCAGCGGATTGGGGGGCTATGGCTACACCTTC.

In its sample, this clonotype was seen many times. This chain links TRBV2 with TRBJ2-3; D call uncertain. CDR1 is SNHLY, CDR2 FYNNEI, per germline. V was clipped by 6 bases and J by 3 bases, with 19 bases between them. The CDR3 has 16 amino acids. The CDR3 DNA reads as TGTGCCAGCAGCGTAGGACGGGTTTCTCGAACAGATACGCAGTATTTT. Translated, it gives CASSVGRVSRTDTQYF.

This clonotype came up many times. The chain has TRBV15 and TRBJ2-1; D not certain. The CDR3 is made up of 13 amino acids. The V end lost 0 bases, the J end lost 7 bases, and 7 bases lay between the germline ends. Germline CDR1 is LNHNV and CDR2 is YYDKDF (reference sequence). CDR3 region: CATSRELPNEQFF. Written as DNA, the CDR3 is TGTGCCACCAGCAGAGAGCTTCCAAATGAGCAGTTCTTC.

The chain carries TRBV5-1 and TRBJ2-3, with 7 positions matching TRBD2. The CDR3 runs to 15 residues. Germline CDR1 reads SGHRS; CDR2 reads YFSETQ. V trimming: 4 bases; J trimming: 0 bases; junction bases outside the gene matches: 5. CDR3 sequence: CASSIQRGSTDTQYF. CDR3 bases: TGCGCCAGCAGCATTCAGCGGGGTAGCACAGATACGCAGTATTTT.

This clonotype was observed many times. V and J are TRBV2 and TRBJ2-1; D possibly corresponds to TRBD1 (6 bases). Trimming removed 7 bases from V and 0 bases from J, with 13 bases in between. The CDR3 runs to 15 residues. Germline CDR1 and CDR2: SNHLY and FYNNEI. The CDR3 spells CASKKDRSSYNEQFF. DNA for the CDR3: TGTGCCAGCAAGAAAGACAGGAGCTCCTACAATGAGCAGTTCTTC.

The sample holds many counts of this clonotype. This chain connects TRBV11-2 to TRBJ1-1, with a weak D call TRBD1 (6 bases). Germline V gives CDR1 SGHAT, CDR2 FQNNGV. CDR3 length: 17 residues. V lost 4 bases to trimming and J lost 0 bases, with 18 bases between them. CDR3 in amino acids: CASSYRYLDSLNTEAFF. CDR3 DNA sequence: TGTGCCAGCAGCTACAGATACCTGGACAGCTTGAACACTGAAGCTTTCTTT.

This clonotype occurred many times. The J gene is TRBJ1-5, the V gene TRBV28; 11 bases are shared with TRBD1. This CDR3 has 14 residues. The germline V gene encodes CDR1 MDHEN and CDR2 SYDVKM. The V and J ends lost 5 bases and 12 bases, in that order; junction bases with no gene match: 9. This chain's CDR3 is CASSPGTGGFYQHF. The CDR3 coding sequence is TGTGCCAGCAGTCCCGGGACAGGGGGATTTTACCAGCATTTT. Filled out from reference TRBV28 and TRBJ1-5, the complete variable domain reads DVKVTQSSRYLVKRTGEKVFLECVQDMDHENMFWYRQDPGLGLRLIYFSYDVKMKEKGDIPEGYSVSREKKERFSLILESASTNQTSMYLCASSPGTGGFYQHFGDGTRLSIL.

V is TRBV19 and J is TRBJ1-5; TRBD1 might be the D (5 bases). This CDR3 comprises 12 residues. CDR1 and CDR2 from the germline V gene are LNHDA and SQIVND (reference sequence). V lost 8 bases, J lost 10 bases, and 15 bases lay in between. The CDR3 DNA sequence: TGTGCCAGTTGGGGGTCACGGGGCCCCCAGCATTTT. Protein: CASWGSRGPQHF.

The chain recombines TRBV4-1 with TRBJ2-1; 9 bases line up with TRBD2. Germline CDR1 is MGHRA and CDR2 is YSYEKL. The CDR3 length is 15 residues. The V segment lost 1 base and the J segment 8 bases; nucleotides outside the gene matches: 6. The CDR3 DNA follows: TGCGCCAGCAGCCAAGGGGGTAGCGGGAGCTATGAGCAGTTCTTC. As protein: CASSQGGSGSYEQFF.

Of note for this clonotype: A read error is possible here, since a much larger clone lies one base away. The V gene is TRBV3-1, the J gene TRBJ1-2, with unresolved D. This CDR3 has 16 amino acids. Germline CDR1 LGHDT, CDR2 YNNKEL (reference sequence). Here the CDR3 reads CASSQATSYFNYGHTF. The CDR3 bases are TGTGCCAGCAGCCAAGCGACAAGCTACTTTAACTATGGCCACACCTTC.

This clonotype was seen at least ten times. V gene TRBV20-1 combines with J gene TRBJ2-7; 7 nucleotides agree with TRBD2. With V trimmed by 6 bases and J by 3 bases, 8 bases remained unmatched. Germline values: CDR1 DFQATT, CDR2 SNEGSKA (reference sequence). The CDR3 consists of 13 residues. The CDR3 protein is CSAEGTKSYEQYF. Here the CDR3 DNA reads TGCAGTGCCGAGGGGACTAAAAGCTACGAGCAGTACTTC.

The V call is TRBV6-1, the J call TRBJ2-3, with TRBD2 matching over 7 bases. The CDR3 loop spans 14 amino acids. V lost 6 bases to trimming and J lost 4 bases; unmatched junction nucleotides: 7. Germline V gene lookup returns CDR1 MNHNS and CDR2 SASEGT. CDR3 DNA sequence: TGTGCCAGCAGACGGGGAGGGCCCGCAGATACGCAGTATTTT. Encoded protein: CASRRGGPADTQYF.